The T cell receptor beta chain under discussion was sequenced for a study of T-cell memory formation after mild COVID-19. CDR1 and CDR2 (germline): MGHRA, YSYEKL. This CDR3 spans 15 amino acids. The V end lost 0 bases, the J end lost 7 bases, and 12 bases lay between the germline ends. cDNA libraries for TCR alpha and TCR beta, carrying sample barcodes and UMIs, came from 5'RACE with constant-segment primers. MiXCR, run by TCRdb on the 5' RACE reads, gives a single entry per CDR3 protein. The sample has 470,000 or so distinct CDR3 sequences, approximately 19% seen once. As concerns this clonotype: Its matching antigen is unknown.

The study's findings and limits: Contracting CD4+ clones lay largely in CM and EM, with CD8+ ones residing in EMRA. Clones shrinking from day 15 to 85 showed even CD4/CD8 mixes; later expanders tilted CD4+. Confirmation of SARS-CoV-2 specificity was lacking for second-wave clones peaking day 37.

The receptor was derived from a man between 18 and 35 years old who had mild COVID-19 (a few samples of this study predate the infection). Cell type and time point are not known. Sample: PBMCs or a T cell subset sorted from them (not recorded which). The chain carries TRBV4-1 and TRBJ2-2; D unclear. The CDR3 DNA is TGCGCCAGCAGCCAAGATCAGGTAGTTGGCGGGGAGCTGTTTTTT. This gives the protein CASSQDQVVGGELFF.